A selection of T cell receptor beta chains follows, all from one sample in a study of blood T cell repertoires in COVID-19. The method was immunoSEQ multiplex PCR; TCRdb's version includes in-frame clones alone and lacks a portion of them. The sample has around 310,000 clones, roughly 90% seen once. The sample comprised PBMCs or T cells enriched from blood (not recorded which). These receptors were taken from a young woman who had recovered from COVID-19. Both conserved end residues are part of each CDR3. Each record gives: J gene, clone size, D gene, V gene, CDR3 protein, CDR3 DNA. A D gene is named only where the DNA matches it firmly. The size field is filled for only some rows; it gives once, few, many or a size class.

J gene: TRBJ2-3; clone size: once; D gene: NA; V gene: TRBV19; CDR3 protein: CASSLEGGAPDTQYF; CDR3 DNA: TGTGCCAGTAGTCTCGAGGGGGGGGCCCCGGATACGCAGTATTTT
J gene: TRBJ2-3; clone size: NA; D gene: NA; V gene: TRBV30; CDR3 protein: CAWSAGNTDTQYF; CDR3 DNA: TGTGCCTGGAGTGCAGGGAACACAGATACGCAGTATTTT
J gene: TRBJ2-2; clone size: NA; D gene: NA; V gene: TRBV12-5; CDR3 protein: CASGSGGPGGELFF; CDR3 DNA: TGTGCTAGTGGGTCTGGAGGGCCGGGGGGGGAGCTGTTTTTT
J gene: TRBJ1-3; clone size: NA; D gene: TRBD1; V gene: TRBV9; CDR3 protein: CASSVEDRWSSGNTIYF; CDR3 DNA: TGTGCCAGCAGCGTAGAGGACAGGTGGAGCTCTGGAAACACCATATATTTT
J gene: TRBJ2-7; clone size: NA; D gene: NA; V gene: TRBV6-5; CDR3 protein: CASSYSGAYEQYF; CDR3 DNA: TGTGCCAGCAGTTACTCTGGAGCCTACGAGCAGTACTTC
J gene: TRBJ2-1; clone size: NA; D gene: NA; V gene: TRBV27; CDR3 protein: CASRVRDNEQFF; CDR3 DNA: TGTGCCAGCCGGGTCCGGGACAATGAGCAGTTCTTC
J gene: TRBJ2-1; clone size: few; D gene: TRBD2; V gene: TRBV19; CDR3 protein: CASRTSGGAEQFF; CDR3 DNA: TGTGCCAGTAGGACTAGCGGGGGGGCGGAGCAGTTCTTC
J gene: TRBJ1-2; clone size: NA; D gene: TRBD1; V gene: TRBV27; CDR3 protein: CASSTVTGAVNYGYTF; CDR3 DNA: TGTGCCAGCAGTACGGTCACAGGGGCGGTTAACTATGGCTACACCTTC
J gene: TRBJ2-6; clone size: NA; D gene: NA; V gene: TRBV15; CDR3 protein: CATSPGRGSGANVLTF; CDR3 DNA: TGTGCCACCAGCCCGGGGCGGGGCTCTGGGGCCAACGTCCTGACTTTC
J gene: TRBJ2-1; clone size: NA; D gene: TRBD2; V gene: TRBV2; CDR3 protein: CASSGTSDYNEQFF; CDR3 DNA: TGTGCCAGCAGTGGGACTAGCGACTACAATGAGCAGTTCTTC
J gene: TRBJ1-2; clone size: NA; D gene: NA; V gene: TRBV30; CDR3 protein: CARSGGGAGNYGYTF; CDR3 DNA: TGTGCCCGGTCGGGGGGGGGCGCGGGGAACTATGGCTACACCTTC
J gene: TRBJ2-4; clone size: NA; D gene: NA; V gene: TRBV9; CDR3 protein: CASSVPTGKNIQYF; CDR3 DNA: TGTGCCAGCAGCGTACCTACAGGGAAAAACATTCAGTACTTC
J gene: TRBJ1-2; clone size: NA; D gene: NA; V gene: TRBV28; CDR3 protein: CASSSTTRPGGYTF; CDR3 DNA: TGTGCCAGCAGTTCTACAACACGGCCGGGGGGCTACACCTTC
J gene: TRBJ2-1; clone size: NA; D gene: NA; V gene: TRBV13; CDR3 protein: CASSPTSSLYNEQFF; CDR3 DNA: TGTGCCAGCAGCCCAACTAGCAGTTTATACAATGAGCAGTTCTTC
J gene: TRBJ1-6; clone size: NA; D gene: TRBD1; V gene: TRBV24-1; CDR3 protein: CATSGDRNSPLHF; CDR3 DNA: TGTGCCACCAGTGGGGACAGAAATTCACCCCTCCACTTT
J gene: TRBJ1-1; clone size: NA; D gene: NA; V gene: TRBV18; CDR3 protein: CASSLGGDTAFF; CDR3 DNA: TGTGCCAGCTCACTTGGGGGGGATACGGCTTTCTTT
J gene: TRBJ2-5; clone size: few; D gene: TRBD1; V gene: TRBV3-1/TRBV3-2; CDR3 protein: CASSPGQRPQETQYF; CDR3 DNA: TGTGCCAGCAGCCCGGGACAGAGGCCCCAAGAGACCCAGTACTTC
J gene: TRBJ1-3; clone size: NA; D gene: NA; V gene: TRBV4-1; CDR3 protein: CASSQETEGSGNTIYF; CDR3 DNA: TGCGCCAGCAGCCAGGAAACAGAAGGCTCTGGAAACACCATATATTTT
J gene: TRBJ2-1; clone size: once; D gene: TRBD2; V gene: TRBV29-1; CDR3 protein: CSVGLAGYNEQFF; CDR3 DNA: TGCAGCGTTGGACTAGCGGGCTACAATGAGCAGTTCTTC
J gene: TRBJ2-1; clone size: NA; D gene: TRBD2; V gene: TRBV5-1; CDR3 protein: CASSTRTSLISNEQFF; CDR3 DNA: TGCGCCAGCAGCACGCGGACTAGCTTAATTAGCAATGAGCAGTTCTTC
J gene: TRBJ1-6; clone size: NA; D gene: TRBD1; V gene: TRBV5-1; CDR3 protein: CASSWTGTENSPLHF; CDR3 DNA: TGCGCCAGCAGCTGGACCGGGACAGAGAATTCACCCCTCCACTTT
J gene: TRBJ2-1; clone size: NA; D gene: NA; V gene: TRBV28; CDR3 protein: CASTIGGGTFYEQFF; CDR3 DNA: TGTGCCAGCACTATAGGCGGCGGGACCTTCTATGAGCAGTTCTTC
J gene: TRBJ1-2; clone size: NA; D gene: TRBD1; V gene: TRBV16; CDR3 protein: CASSTGQGGYTF; CDR3 DNA: TGTGCCAGCAGCACCGGACAGGGTGGCTACACCTTC
J gene: TRBJ2-5; clone size: NA; D gene: NA; V gene: TRBV9; CDR3 protein: CASSVDSRTQYF; CDR3 DNA: TGTGCCAGCAGCGTAGATTCGAGGACCCAGTACTTC
J gene: TRBJ1-5; clone size: NA; D gene: TRBD1; V gene: TRBV27; CDR3 protein: CASSGNGDRLQHF; CDR3 DNA: TGTGCCAGCAGTGGCAATGGGGACAGGTTGCAGCATTTT